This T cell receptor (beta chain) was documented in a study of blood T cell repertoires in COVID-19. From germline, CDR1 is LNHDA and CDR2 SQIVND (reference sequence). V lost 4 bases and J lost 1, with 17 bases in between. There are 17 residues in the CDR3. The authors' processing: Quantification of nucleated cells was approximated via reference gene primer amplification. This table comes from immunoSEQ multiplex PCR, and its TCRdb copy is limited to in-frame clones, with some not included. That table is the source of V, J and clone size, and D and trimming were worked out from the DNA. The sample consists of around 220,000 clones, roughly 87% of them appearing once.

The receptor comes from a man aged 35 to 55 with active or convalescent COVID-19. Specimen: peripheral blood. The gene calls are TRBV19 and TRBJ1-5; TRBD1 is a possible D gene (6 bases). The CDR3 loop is CASSKDSFFSSNQPQHF. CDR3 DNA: TGTGCCAGTAGTAAGGACAGTTTTTTCTCCAGCAATCAGCCCCAGCATTTT.